This TCR beta chain comes out of a study of CD8 T cells in Susac syndrome. Germline lookup yields CDR1 PRHDT and CDR2 FYEKMQ (reference sequence). The CDR3 consists of 13 residues. V lost 7 bases and J lost 4, with 11 bases in between. The RNA input was 0.5 to 1 ug, and it was reverse transcribed with random hexamers. With immunoSEQ multiplex PCR, TCR beta CDR3 was amplified across 54 Vbeta and 13 Jbeta. TCRdb re-derived calls from the immunoSEQ multiplex PCR reads in MiXCR, one entry per CDR3 protein. The sample comprises 170,000 or so distinct CDR3 sequences, approximately 93% of which are singletons, and roughly 0.094% rests with the top ten. CD8+ and CD4+ T cells from blood underwent TCR beta sequencing, which was carried out in a high-throughput format.

Sequencing used CD4+ T cells from PBMCs. The sequence derives from a human donor with multiple sclerosis. This rearrangement joins TRBV13 to TRBJ2-1; no definite D call. The CDR3 nucleotides are TGTGCCAGCACCCGCAGGACGTACAATGAGCAGTTCTTC. Encoded protein: CASTRRTYNEQFF.